This TCR beta chain was observed in a study of blood T cell repertoires in COVID-19. Study in general: Sites in the United States, Italy and Spain provided acute and convalescent COVID-19 samples. T cells, B-cell-depleted T cells, or PBMCs provided the cDNA or gDNA that served as material.

V lost 5 bases, J lost 3 bases, and 6 bases stayed unmatched. The CDR3 has 16 residues. The germline V gene has CDR1 SGHTA and CDR2 FQGNSA. In the original analysis: Scientists estimated how many nucleated cells there were by amplifying reference gene primers. Profiled with immunoSEQ multiplex PCR; TCRdb holds only in-frame clones, not every one. V and J calls and clone size are given by that table; D and trimming were obtained from the DNA. The table has about 82,000 clones, 80% seen once. This chain connects TRBV7-2 to TRBJ2-7; 14 bases are shared with TRBD2. Material for sequencing was peripheral blood. The receptor was isolated from a woman aged 40-49 years with active or convalescent COVID-19. The CDR3 DNA reads as TGTGCCAGCAGCCAGACCGGGACTAGCGGGAGCTACGAGCAGTACTTC. This encodes CASSQTGTSGSYEQYF.